The clone carrying this T cell receptor (beta chain) has more than one count but fewer than ten. The antigen is unknown. Trimming shortened V by 6 bases and J by 5 bases, and 20 bases separated the two germline ends. Looked up from germline, CDR1 is SQVTM and CDR2 is ANQGSEA. The CDR3 has 16 residues. The entry originates in a study of T-cell memory formation after mild COVID-19. Study-level points and caveats: The authors did not confirm SARS-CoV-2 specificity of second-wave clones peaking day 37.

cDNA libraries for TCR alpha and TCR beta, carrying sample barcodes and UMIs, came from 5'RACE with constant-segment primers. TCRdb re-called the 5' RACE reads through MiXCR, storing one row per CDR3 protein. Of around 510,000 distinct CDR3 sequences detected, about a fifth appear once; the ten largest clones hold 7.5% to 9.5%. The sample comprised PBMCs or a T cell subset sorted from them (not recorded which). This sequence joins TRBV29-1 and TRBJ2-6; tentative D call: TRBD1 (6 bases). This sequence was found in an adult woman who had mild COVID-19 (a few samples of this study predate the infection). Cell type and time point are not known. The CDR3, as DNA: TGCAGCGTGGGTTCGGACAGTCGCTATTGGGCCAACGTCCTGACTTTC. Amino acids: CSVGSDSRYWANVLTF.